The rows below give T cell receptor beta chains drawn from one sample of a study of cytotoxic CD8 clonotypes in ibrutinib-treated CLL. Sequencing used immunoSEQ multiplex PCR; TCRdb keeps in-frame clones, though not all of them. This table has around 140,000 clones, more than 75% appearing once. The input for sequencing was PBMCs, taken after 36 months of ibrutinib treatment. These receptors came from a human donor with chronic lymphocytic leukemia. The CDR3 runs from the conserved cysteine through the conserved F or W. The D gene is left open where the match is weak. A clone size is listed for some rows: how often the clone was seen (once, few, many), or a class if it is expanded.

J gene: TRBJ1-2
D gene: NA
V gene: TRBV30
clone size: NA
CDR3 DNA: TGTGCCTGGAACGGCAGGTCCAACTATGGCTACACCTTC
CDR3 protein: CAWNGRSNYGYTF

J gene: TRBJ1-1
D gene: NA
V gene: TRBV7-9
clone size: few
CDR3 DNA: TGTGCCAGCAGCTTACTGGACAGAATCACTGAAGCTTTCTTT
CDR3 protein: CASSLLDRITEAFF

J gene: TRBJ1-2
D gene: NA
V gene: TRBV12-1
clone size: NA
CDR3 DNA: TGTGCCAGCGGACAGAACTATGGCTACACCTTC
CDR3 protein: CASGQNYGYTF

J gene: TRBJ1-2
D gene: TRBD1
V gene: TRBV6-1
clone size: NA
CDR3 DNA: TGTGCCAGCATCCCAGGGGGGGCCCGTTATGGCTACACCTTC
CDR3 protein: CASIPGGARYGYTF

J gene: TRBJ2-2
D gene: NA
V gene: TRBV27
clone size: NA
CDR3 DNA: TGTGCCAGCACCCCGCCCCGGGGGCTGAACACCGGGGAGCTGTTTTTT
CDR3 protein: CASTPPRGLNTGELFF

J gene: TRBJ2-2
D gene: TRBD1
V gene: TRBV2
clone size: NA
CDR3 DNA: TGTGCCAGCACAGGGGGCGCGGGCACCGGGGAGCTGTTTTTT
CDR3 protein: CASTGGAGTGELFF

J gene: TRBJ2-7
D gene: TRBD2
V gene: TRBV2
clone size: NA
CDR3 DNA: TGTGCAGCCGGTAGCGGGATTTACGAGCAGTACTTC
CDR3 protein: CAAGSGIYEQYF

J gene: TRBJ2-3
D gene: NA
V gene: TRBV15
clone size: NA
CDR3 DNA: TGTGCCACCAGCAGAGATACCGGCACAGATACGCAGTATTTT
CDR3 protein: CATSRDTGTDTQYF

J gene: TRBJ2-1
D gene: TRBD1
V gene: TRBV7-3
clone size: NA
CDR3 DNA: TGTGCCAGCAGCTTAACAGGGACAGATGAGCAGTTCTTC
CDR3 protein: CASSLTGTDEQFF

J gene: TRBJ1-2
D gene: TRBD1
V gene: TRBV4-2
clone size: NA
CDR3 DNA: TGTGCCAGCAGCCTCTGGACAGGGAGGGTTGGCTATGGCTACACCTTC
CDR3 protein: CASSLWTGRVGYGYTF

J gene: TRBJ1-4
D gene: NA
V gene: TRBV18
clone size: NA
CDR3 DNA: TGTGCCAGCTCACCACTGGCGGATGAAAAACTGTTTTTT
CDR3 protein: CASSPLADEKLFF

J gene: TRBJ2-7
D gene: NA
V gene: TRBV10-2
clone size: NA
CDR3 DNA: TGCGCCAGCACCCGGGACTTCCGCTACGAGCAGTACTTC
CDR3 protein: CASTRDFRYEQYF

J gene: TRBJ1-5
D gene: TRBD1
V gene: TRBV4-2
clone size: NA
CDR3 DNA: TGTGCCAGCAGCCCCGGCAGGGGGCAGAGTCAGCCCCAGCATTTT
CDR3 protein: CASSPGRGQSQPQHF

J gene: TRBJ1-6
D gene: NA
V gene: TRBV2
clone size: NA
CDR3 DNA: TGTGCCAGCATAACACAGGGAAATTCACCCCTCCACTTT
CDR3 protein: CASITQGNSPLHF

J gene: TRBJ2-7
D gene: NA
V gene: TRBV19
clone size: NA
CDR3 DNA: TGTGCCAGTAGTATTCCAGGTCGAATCTCCTACGAGCAGTACTTC
CDR3 protein: CASSIPGRISYEQYF

J gene: TRBJ2-5
D gene: NA
V gene: TRBV6-6
clone size: once
CDR3 DNA: TGTGCCAGCAGTTACTGGGGACAAGAGACCCAGTACTTC
CDR3 protein: CASSYWGQETQYF

J gene: TRBJ1-1
D gene: NA
V gene: TRBV18
clone size: NA
CDR3 DNA: TGTGCCAGCTCACCAGAAGGGGGGATATTATCTAACACTGAAGCTTTCTTT
CDR3 protein: CASSPEGGILSNTEAFF

J gene: TRBJ1-2
D gene: NA
V gene: TRBV10-3
clone size: NA
CDR3 DNA: TGTGCCATCAGTGAGTCACAGTTCTCTAACTATGGCTACACCTTC
CDR3 protein: CAISESQFSNYGYTF

J gene: TRBJ2-7
D gene: NA
V gene: TRBV7-9
clone size: once
CDR3 DNA: TGTGCCTTTTCGCGACCACCCTCCTACGAGCAGTACTTC
CDR3 protein: CAFSRPPSYEQYF

J gene: TRBJ1-5
D gene: TRBD1
V gene: TRBV6-6
clone size: few
CDR3 DNA: TGTGCCAGCAGGGTTGGGACAGGGGATCAGCCCCAGCATTTT
CDR3 protein: CASRVGTGDQPQHF

J gene: TRBJ1-5
D gene: TRBD1
V gene: TRBV4-1
clone size: NA
CDR3 DNA: TGCGCCAGCAGCCTAAGACAGGGAAAAGAGCAGCCCCAGCATTTT
CDR3 protein: CASSLRQGKEQPQHF

J gene: TRBJ2-3
D gene: TRBD1
V gene: TRBV28
clone size: NA
CDR3 DNA: TGTGCCAGCAGCAGAGGGACAGGGGGCTGGGATACGCAGTATTTT
CDR3 protein: CASSRGTGGWDTQYF

J gene: TRBJ1-2
D gene: NA
V gene: TRBV19
clone size: NA
CDR3 DNA: TGTGCCAGTAGTCCTTCAGAGGGCCCGATTGTCGGCTACACCTTC
CDR3 protein: CASSPSEGPIVGYTF

J gene: TRBJ2-3
D gene: TRBD2
V gene: TRBV29-1
clone size: NA
CDR3 DNA: TGCAGCGTTTCGACTAGCGGGGGGGGCACAGATACGCAGTATTTT
CDR3 protein: CSVSTSGGGTDTQYF

J gene: TRBJ2-2
D gene: NA
V gene: TRBV7-7
clone size: NA
CDR3 DNA: TGTGCCAGCAGCCCCCGAAGAGACGGGGAGCTGTTTTTT
CDR3 protein: CASSPRRDGELFF

J gene: TRBJ2-1
D gene: NA
V gene: TRBV7-8
clone size: NA
CDR3 DNA: TGTGCCAGCAGCCTTGACACCTACAATGAGCAGTTCTTC
CDR3 protein: CASSLDTYNEQFF

J gene: TRBJ1-3
D gene: NA
V gene: TRBV5-4
clone size: once
CDR3 DNA: TGTGCCAGCAGCTTGGCCGGCCAGCTCTCTGGAAACACCATATATTTT
CDR3 protein: CASSLAGQLSGNTIYF

J gene: TRBJ2-1
D gene: NA
V gene: TRBV7-8
clone size: NA
CDR3 DNA: TGTGCCAGCAGCTTGCAGGGTATGGTTCACAATGAGCAGTTCTTC
CDR3 protein: CASSLQGMVHNEQFF

J gene: TRBJ1-2
D gene: TRBD1
V gene: TRBV2
clone size: NA
CDR3 DNA: TGTGCCAGCAGTGACCCCGGGACAGGGTTCGGCTACACCTTC
CDR3 protein: CASSDPGTGFGYTF

J gene: TRBJ2-3
D gene: NA
V gene: TRBV7-9
clone size: NA
CDR3 DNA: TGTGCCAGCAGCTTGGGCCTAGTTTTATCTTTTGATACGCAGTATTTT
CDR3 protein: CASSLGLVLSFDTQYF

J gene: TRBJ2-7
D gene: NA
V gene: TRBV5-6
clone size: NA
CDR3 DNA: TGTGCCAGCAGCTTGTGGGAGCTGACGTACGAGCAGTACTTC
CDR3 protein: CASSLWELTYEQYF

J gene: TRBJ2-3
D gene: TRBD1
V gene: TRBV10-3
clone size: NA
CDR3 DNA: TGTGCCATCATTCTTGGACAGGGGGACAGCACAGATACGCAGTATTTT
CDR3 protein: CAIILGQGDSTDTQYF

J gene: TRBJ1-3
D gene: NA
V gene: TRBV29-1
clone size: NA
CDR3 DNA: TGCAGCGGGGTGAGGGGAAACACCATATATTTT
CDR3 protein: CSGVRGNTIYF

J gene: TRBJ1-6
D gene: TRBD1
V gene: TRBV5-1
clone size: NA
CDR3 DNA: TGCGCCAGCAGCTTGGAACAGGGGGCGGGTTCACCCCTCCACTTT
CDR3 protein: CASSLEQGAGSPLHF

J gene: TRBJ2-7
D gene: NA
V gene: TRBV15
clone size: NA
CDR3 DNA: TGTGCCACCAGCAGACCCACAAGTACAACCCACGAGGGGCCGCAGTACTTC
CDR3 protein: CATSRPTSTTHEGPQYF

J gene: TRBJ2-1
D gene: NA
V gene: TRBV19
clone size: NA
CDR3 DNA: TGTGCCAGCTCATGGCCAAACAACCGGGATGAGCAGTTCTTC
CDR3 protein: CASSWPNNRDEQFF

J gene: TRBJ2-2
D gene: NA
V gene: TRBV2
clone size: once
CDR3 DNA: TGTGCCAGCAGTGAAGCGGCTCTGGGGAACACCGGGGAGCTGTTTTTT
CDR3 protein: CASSEAALGNTGELFF

J gene: TRBJ1-1
D gene: TRBD1
V gene: TRBV11-2
clone size: NA
CDR3 DNA: TGTGCCAGCAGGGGTGGACAGGGGACAAATGAAGCTTTCTTT
CDR3 protein: CASRGGQGTNEAFF

J gene: TRBJ2-2
D gene: TRBD1
V gene: TRBV27
clone size: NA
CDR3 DNA: TGTGCCAGCAGTTTACAGGGACAGGACACCGGGGAGCTGTTTTTT
CDR3 protein: CASSLQGQDTGELFF

J gene: TRBJ2-7
D gene: TRBD2
V gene: TRBV27
clone size: NA
CDR3 DNA: TGTGCCAGCAGCCTTAGCGGGTCCTCCTACGAGCAGTACTTC
CDR3 protein: CASSLSGSSYEQYF

J gene: TRBJ2-3
D gene: NA
V gene: TRBV5-4
clone size: NA
CDR3 DNA: TGTGCCAGCAGCTACACGGTTCCAGATACGCAGTATTTT
CDR3 protein: CASSYTVPDTQYF

J gene: TRBJ2-7
D gene: TRBD1
V gene: TRBV7-7
clone size: NA
CDR3 DNA: TGTGCCAGCAGCCGAGGGACAGGGGGAGTCGAGCAGTACTTC
CDR3 protein: CASSRGTGGVEQYF

J gene: TRBJ2-1
D gene: TRBD2
V gene: TRBV4-1
clone size: NA
CDR3 DNA: TGCGCCAGCAGCCAAGAAAGGTTGAGTCGACTAGCGGACAATGAGCAGTTCTTC
CDR3 protein: CASSQERLSRLADNEQFF

J gene: TRBJ2-1
D gene: NA
V gene: TRBV30
clone size: NA
CDR3 DNA: TGTGCCTGGAGTACGGGGTATCGAATGAATGAGCAGTTCTTC
CDR3 protein: CAWSTGYRMNEQFF

J gene: TRBJ1-3
D gene: NA
V gene: TRBV12-1
clone size: NA
CDR3 DNA: TGTGCCGGGCTAGGGAAGGATGCTGGAAACACCATATATTTT
CDR3 protein: CAGLGKDAGNTIYF

J gene: TRBJ2-1
D gene: NA
V gene: TRBV4-1
clone size: NA
CDR3 DNA: TGCGCCAGCAGCCAGATCCTTGGCTCCTACAATGAGCAGTTCTTC
CDR3 protein: CASSQILGSYNEQFF

J gene: TRBJ2-7
D gene: NA
V gene: TRBV13
clone size: NA
CDR3 DNA: TGTGCCAGCAGCTATTTAAGAAGGGTGTACGAGCAGTACTTC
CDR3 protein: CASSYLRRVYEQYF

J gene: TRBJ1-1
D gene: NA
V gene: TRBV10-1
clone size: NA
CDR3 DNA: TGCGCCAGCAGTGAAACCGGGACTGAAGCTTTCTTT
CDR3 protein: CASSETGTEAFF

J gene: TRBJ1-5
D gene: NA
V gene: TRBV10-1
clone size: NA
CDR3 DNA: TGCGCCAGCAGTGAGGAAAATCAGCCCCAGCATTTT
CDR3 protein: CASSEENQPQHF

J gene: TRBJ1-1
D gene: TRBD1
V gene: TRBV29-1
clone size: NA
CDR3 DNA: TGCAGCGTACAGGGGAAGATGAACACTGAAGCTTTCTTT
CDR3 protein: CSVQGKMNTEAFF

J gene: TRBJ2-1
D gene: NA
V gene: TRBV19
clone size: NA
CDR3 DNA: TGTGCCAGTAAAGGTTCGGGGAACAATGAGCAGTTCTTC
CDR3 protein: CASKGSGNNEQFF

J gene: TRBJ1-4
D gene: TRBD1
V gene: TRBV27
clone size: once
CDR3 DNA: TGTGCCAGCGGGGGAACAGGGGGAGGTGAAAAACTGTTTTTT
CDR3 protein: CASGGTGGGEKLFF

J gene: TRBJ2-1
D gene: TRBD2
V gene: TRBV4-1
clone size: NA
CDR3 DNA: TGCGCCAGCAGCCAAGATTCGACTAGCGGGAGTTTCTTTTTTTACAATGAGCAGTTCTTC
CDR3 protein: CASSQDSTSGSFFFYNEQFF

J gene: TRBJ1-4
D gene: NA
V gene: TRBV7-9
clone size: NA
CDR3 DNA: TGTGCCAGCTCAGGCCCCGGGGAAAAACTGTTTTTT
CDR3 protein: CASSGPGEKLFF

J gene: TRBJ2-1
D gene: NA
V gene: TRBV7-9
clone size: NA
CDR3 DNA: TGTGCCAGCAGCTTGGAGACTACCTACAATGAGCAGTTCTTC
CDR3 protein: CASSLETTYNEQFF

J gene: TRBJ1-1
D gene: NA
V gene: TRBV27
clone size: NA
CDR3 DNA: TGTGCCAGCAGTTTTGGGTCGGGGGGCGCTGAAGCTTTCTTT
CDR3 protein: CASSFGSGGAEAFF